This T cell receptor (beta chain) was recovered during a study of low-dose radiotherapy and immunotherapy resistance in tumors. Study as a whole: Every two weeks, cyclophosphamide 200 mg/m2 was infused one day before radiation plus immunotherapy.

Time point noted: after trial treatment. The treatment: LDRT plus nivolumab, ipilimumab, low-dose cyclophosphamide and aspirin (RACIN trial). cDNA synthesis used a TRAV/TRBV-specific primer set for both chains. Both a constant-region primer and a V-primer adapter served to amplify TCRs across 20 PCR cycles. TCRdb passed the reads through MiXCR, listing each CDR3 protein once. The sample records under 110,000 distinct CDR3 sequences, less than 25% being singletons. The sample holds many counts of this clonotype. Trimming took 0 bases from V and 6 from J; bases not matched to a gene: 5. The CDR3 consists of 13 residues. Germline V gene lookup returns CDR1 GTSNPN and CDR2 SVGIG (reference sequence).

This chain uses TRBV30 with TRBJ2-7; 7 bases fit TRBD1. The specimen comprised PBMCs, sampled after low-dose radiotherapy plus immunotherapy. The TCR sequence derives from a male donor with prostate cancer. The DNA for the CDR3 is TGTGCCTGGAGTGTCTACAGGGGACGCGAGCAGTACTTC. As protein: CAWSVYRGREQYF.